These T cell receptor beta chains were read from a single sample in a study. TCRdb reprocessed the RT-PCR reads with MiXCR, giving one entry per CDR3 protein. The profile shows fewer than 800,000 distinct CDR3 sequences, 14% of them singletons. The sample taken for sequencing was memory CD4+ T cells from blood. All receptors come from a female donor in good health, serving as a healthy control. CDR3s include the opening cysteine and the closing phenylalanine or tryptophan. Each record gives: J gene, V gene, clone size, D gene, CDR3 protein, CDR3 DNA. A D gene is named only where the DNA matches it firmly. Clone size is stated in some rows and not others, as once, few, many or a class when expanded.

j_call: TRBJ2-1
v_call: TRBV6-1
clone_size: many
d_call: TRBD2
cdr3_aa: CASSEDGTSGIEQFF
cdr3_nt: TGTGCCAGCAGTGAAGACGGGACTAGCGGTATCGAGCAGTTCTTC

j_call: TRBJ2-1
v_call: TRBV24-1
clone_size: .
d_call: .
cdr3_aa: CATSDLMAGRNEQFF
cdr3_nt: TGTGCCACCAGTGATTTGATGGCGGGTCGCAATGAGCAGTTCTTC

j_call: TRBJ2-4
v_call: TRBV20-1
clone_size: .
d_call: TRBD1
cdr3_aa: CSAGSGQGLNIQYF
cdr3_nt: TGCAGTGCTGGAAGTGGACAGGGACTAAACATTCAGTACTTC

j_call: TRBJ2-7
v_call: TRBV18
clone_size: .
d_call: .
cdr3_aa: CASSPRQNYEQYF
cdr3_nt: TGTGCCAGCTCACCCAGACAGAACTACGAGCAGTACTTC

j_call: TRBJ2-7
v_call: TRBV5-1
clone_size: many
d_call: TRBD1
cdr3_aa: CASSPSQGALIYEQYF
cdr3_nt: TGCGCCAGCAGCCCCTCACAGGGGGCGCTGATCTACGAGCAGTACTTC

j_call: TRBJ2-2
v_call: TRBV27
clone_size: .
d_call: .
cdr3_aa: CASSLIPDTGELFF
cdr3_nt: TGTGCCAGCAGTTTAATTCCCGACACCGGGGAGCTGTTTTTT

j_call: TRBJ2-1
v_call: TRBV7-2
clone_size: many
d_call: .
cdr3_aa: CASSLKGGSSYNEQFF
cdr3_nt: TGTGCCAGCAGCTTAAAAGGAGGGAGCTCCTACAATGAGCAGTTCTTC

j_call: TRBJ2-1
v_call: TRBV12-3/TRBV12-4
clone_size: .
d_call: .
cdr3_aa: CASSTMQVGQFF
cdr3_nt: TGTGCCAGCAGTACGATGCAGGTGGGGCAGTTCTTC

j_call: TRBJ2-3
v_call: TRBV4-2
clone_size: .
d_call: TRBD2
cdr3_aa: CASSQEGGGRIDTQYF
cdr3_nt: TGTGCCAGCAGCCAAGAAGGCGGGGGGCGGATAGATACGCAGTATTTT

j_call: TRBJ2-7
v_call: TRBV7-2
clone_size: .
d_call: TRBD1
cdr3_aa: CASSTRGPGGVYEQYF
cdr3_nt: TGTGCCAGCAGCACCCGAGGCCCAGGGGGTGTATACGAGCAGTACTTC

j_call: TRBJ2-7
v_call: TRBV6-5
clone_size: many
d_call: TRBD2
cdr3_aa: CASTDDLAGVYEQYF
cdr3_nt: TGTGCCAGCACCGACGACTTAGCGGGAGTCTACGAGCAGTACTTC

j_call: TRBJ2-5
v_call: TRBV7-2
clone_size: few
d_call: .
cdr3_aa: CASSLLSGTEETQYF
cdr3_nt: TGTGCCAGCAGCTTACTTTCCGGGACGGAAGAGACCCAGTACTTC

j_call: TRBJ2-7
v_call: TRBV20-1
clone_size: .
d_call: .
cdr3_aa: CSAPRGDEQYF
cdr3_nt: TGCAGTGCTCCCCGTGGGGACGAGCAGTACTTC

j_call: TRBJ2-1
v_call: TRBV7-9
clone_size: .
d_call: TRBD1
cdr3_aa: CASSPLAWTGGNEQFF
cdr3_nt: TGTGCCAGCAGCCCCCTAGCCTGGACAGGGGGGAATGAGCAGTTCTTC

j_call: TRBJ2-7
v_call: TRBV4-3
clone_size: .
d_call: TRBD2
cdr3_aa: CASSQEEGSTSGRVYEQYF
cdr3_nt: TGCGCCAGCAGCCAAGAGGAGGGTTCGACTAGCGGGAGGGTCTACGAGCAGTACTTC

j_call: TRBJ2-1
v_call: TRBV25-1
clone_size: .
d_call: .
cdr3_aa: CASSEIRGVSSYNEQFF
cdr3_nt: TGTGCCAGCAGTGAAATCAGGGGTGTCAGCTCCTACAATGAGCAGTTCTTC

j_call: TRBJ1-3
v_call: TRBV12-3/TRBV12-4
clone_size: .
d_call: .
cdr3_aa: CASRGTVGNTIYF
cdr3_nt: TGTGCCAGCAGGGGTACGGTTGGAAACACCATATATTTT

j_call: TRBJ2-1
v_call: TRBV12-3/TRBV12-4
clone_size: few
d_call: .
cdr3_aa: CASSFWAGNEQFF
cdr3_nt: TGTGCCAGCAGTTTTTGGGCGGGCAATGAGCAGTTCTTC

j_call: TRBJ2-7
v_call: TRBV20-1
clone_size: .
d_call: .
cdr3_aa: CSARSRSYEQYF
cdr3_nt: TGCAGTGCTAGATCCCGGTCCTACGAGCAGTACTTC

j_call: TRBJ2-5
v_call: TRBV9
clone_size: many
d_call: TRBD2
cdr3_aa: CASSVEGGRPLATQYF
cdr3_nt: TGTGCCAGCAGCGTAGAAGGCGGGAGGCCCTTGGCTACCCAGTACTTC

j_call: TRBJ2-5
v_call: TRBV5-1
clone_size: few
d_call: .
cdr3_aa: CASSLAPGQETQYF
cdr3_nt: TGCGCCAGCAGCTTGGCTCCGGGGCAAGAGACCCAGTACTTC

j_call: TRBJ1-2
v_call: TRBV5-1
clone_size: .
d_call: TRBD1
cdr3_aa: CASSAGQVPAF
cdr3_nt: TGCGCCAGCAGCGCCGGACAGGTCCCCGCCTTC

j_call: TRBJ2-1
v_call: TRBV20-1
clone_size: few
d_call: TRBD2
cdr3_aa: CSAIAGGLRAYNEQFF
cdr3_nt: TGCAGTGCTATAGCGGGAGGGCTTCGAGCCTACAATGAGCAGTTCTTC

j_call: TRBJ1-2
v_call: TRBV18
clone_size: .
d_call: .
cdr3_aa: CASSPGSFYGYTF
cdr3_nt: TGTGCCAGCTCACCGGGATCTTTCTATGGCTACACCTTC

j_call: TRBJ1-4
v_call: TRBV7-2
clone_size: few
d_call: .
cdr3_aa: CASSLGVGQGGEKLFF
cdr3_nt: TGTGCCAGCAGCTTAGGGGTCGGACAAGGGGGTGAAAAACTGTTTTTT

j_call: TRBJ2-5
v_call: TRBV20-1
clone_size: .
d_call: TRBD2
cdr3_aa: CSARDPSSGKQETQYF
cdr3_nt: TGCAGTGCTAGAGATCCGTCCAGCGGGAAACAAGAGACCCAGTACTTC

j_call: TRBJ2-1
v_call: TRBV6-5
clone_size: .
d_call: TRBD2
cdr3_aa: CASSNTGTSGAYNEQFF
cdr3_nt: TGTGCCAGCAGTAACACCGGGACTAGCGGGGCCTACAATGAGCAGTTCTTC

j_call: TRBJ1-2
v_call: TRBV5-1
clone_size: .
d_call: TRBD1
cdr3_aa: CASREGQDNYGYTF
cdr3_nt: TGCGCCAGCAGGGAAGGACAGGATAACTATGGCTACACCTTC

j_call: TRBJ2-7
v_call: TRBV7-9
clone_size: few
d_call: TRBD2
cdr3_aa: CASTASGSREQYF
cdr3_nt: TGTGCCAGCACCGCTAGCGGGAGTCGCGAGCAGTACTTC

j_call: TRBJ2-2
v_call: TRBV10-3
clone_size: few
d_call: .
cdr3_aa: CATGMAESNGELFF
cdr3_nt: TGTGCCACCGGGATGGCGGAGTCCAACGGGGAGCTGTTTTTT

j_call: TRBJ2-7
v_call: TRBV30
clone_size: .
d_call: .
cdr3_aa: CAWSVSDGTEQYF
cdr3_nt: TGTGCCTGGAGTGTGTCAGACGGGACCGAGCAGTACTTC

j_call: TRBJ1-6
v_call: TRBV10-3
clone_size: few
d_call: TRBD1
cdr3_aa: CAIRGQEIFTLHF
cdr3_nt: TGTGCCATCAGGGGACAGGAGATCTTCACCCTCCACTTT

j_call: TRBJ2-1
v_call: TRBV2
clone_size: .
d_call: TRBD2
cdr3_aa: CASRRTSWNNEQFF
cdr3_nt: TGTGCCAGCAGGAGGACTAGTTGGAACAATGAGCAGTTCTTC

j_call: TRBJ2-7
v_call: TRBV28
clone_size: few
d_call: TRBD2
cdr3_aa: CASSIAGTPTKQYF
cdr3_nt: TGTGCCAGCAGCATAGCGGGGACTCCTACGAAGCAGTACTTC

j_call: TRBJ2-5
v_call: TRBV7-2
clone_size: .
d_call: TRBD2
cdr3_aa: CASSLLAGVVAETQYF
cdr3_nt: TGTGCCAGCAGCCTATTAGCGGGAGTAGTAGCAGAGACCCAGTACTTC

j_call: TRBJ2-2
v_call: TRBV7-8
clone_size: many
d_call: .
cdr3_aa: CASSFVGNTGELFF
cdr3_nt: TGTGCCAGCAGTTTTGTGGGGAACACCGGGGAGCTGTTTTTT

j_call: TRBJ1-2
v_call: TRBV15
clone_size: many
d_call: .
cdr3_aa: CATSRLDSGGYTF
cdr3_nt: TGTGCCACCAGCAGATTGGACAGTGGGGGCTACACCTTC

j_call: TRBJ2-1
v_call: TRBV5-1
clone_size: many
d_call: TRBD1
cdr3_aa: CASSPGEGAYNEQFF
cdr3_nt: TGCGCCAGCAGCCCTGGAGAGGGGGCTTACAATGAGCAGTTCTTC

j_call: TRBJ2-3
v_call: TRBV10-3
clone_size: few
d_call: TRBD2
cdr3_aa: CAISEQREGRDTQYF
cdr3_nt: TGTGCCATCAGTGAGCAGCGGGAGGGCCGAGATACGCAGTATTTT

j_call: TRBJ1-6
v_call: TRBV6-5
clone_size: few
d_call: TRBD1
cdr3_aa: CASSLTRQGSSSYNSPLHF
cdr3_nt: TGTGCCAGCAGCCTTACCCGACAGGGTTCGAGCTCCTATAATTCACCCCTCCACTTT

j_call: TRBJ2-1
v_call: TRBV20-1
clone_size: few
d_call: TRBD2
cdr3_aa: CSADLPGLAGDYNEQFF
cdr3_nt: TGCAGTGCCGATTTACCGGGACTAGCGGGAGACTACAATGAGCAGTTCTTC

j_call: TRBJ2-2
v_call: TRBV6-6
clone_size: .
d_call: TRBD2
cdr3_aa: CASSYQRREGTGELFF
cdr3_nt: TGTGCCAGCAGTTACCAACGGCGGGAGGGAACCGGGGAGCTGTTTTTT

j_call: TRBJ1-2
v_call: TRBV11-2
clone_size: .
d_call: .
cdr3_aa: CASSLDAGAVNRVFNYGYTF
cdr3_nt: TGTGCCAGCAGCTTAGATGCCGGTGCCGTGAACAGAGTTTTTAACTATGGCTACACCTTC

j_call: TRBJ2-3
v_call: TRBV7-2
clone_size: .
d_call: TRBD2
cdr3_aa: CASRLMRGSGVRDTQYF
cdr3_nt: TGTGCCAGCAGACTGATGCGGGGTAGCGGGGTTCGAGATACGCAGTATTTT

j_call: TRBJ2-3
v_call: TRBV5-1
clone_size: .
d_call: TRBD2
cdr3_aa: CASSLGVGSGPSTDTQYF
cdr3_nt: TGCGCCAGCAGCTTGGGTGTCGGTAGCGGGCCCAGCACAGATACGCAGTATTTT

j_call: TRBJ2-1
v_call: TRBV9
clone_size: many
d_call: TRBD2
cdr3_aa: CASSVLAGTAYNEQFF
cdr3_nt: TGTGCCAGCAGCGTATTAGCGGGTACGGCCTACAATGAGCAGTTCTTC

j_call: TRBJ2-7
v_call: TRBV4-3
clone_size: few
d_call: TRBD2
cdr3_aa: CASSQDRGLAGYEQYF
cdr3_nt: TGCGCCAGCAGCCAAGATCGGGGACTAGCGGGATACGAGCAGTACTTC

j_call: TRBJ2-2
v_call: TRBV20-1
clone_size: few
d_call: TRBD2
cdr3_aa: CSARDYLAVATGELFF
cdr3_nt: TGCAGTGCTAGAGATTATCTAGCGGTTGCCACCGGGGAGCTGTTTTTT

j_call: TRBJ2-7
v_call: TRBV20-1
clone_size: .
d_call: .
cdr3_aa: CSARMTLLSYEQYF
cdr3_nt: TGCAGTGCTAGAATGACTTTACTCTCCTACGAGCAGTACTTC

j_call: TRBJ2-1
v_call: TRBV4-1
clone_size: few
d_call: TRBD2
cdr3_aa: CASSQSSGLAVNNEQFF
cdr3_nt: TGCGCCAGCAGCCAGTCATCAGGACTAGCGGTAAACAATGAGCAGTTCTTC

j_call: TRBJ2-3
v_call: TRBV5-1
clone_size: once
d_call: .
cdr3_aa: CASSLSGRVTDTQYF
cdr3_nt: TGCGCCAGCAGCTTGTCCGGGAGAGTGACAGATACGCAGTATTTT

j_call: TRBJ2-1
v_call: TRBV12-3/TRBV12-4
clone_size: many
d_call: .
cdr3_aa: CASSPGPVEQFF
cdr3_nt: TGTGCCAGCAGCCCCGGACCCGTTGAGCAGTTCTTC

j_call: TRBJ2-7
v_call: TRBV20-1
clone_size: few
d_call: TRBD1
cdr3_aa: CSASQDRATYEQYF
cdr3_nt: TGCAGTGCTAGCCAGGACAGGGCCACCTACGAGCAGTACTTC

j_call: TRBJ1-5
v_call: TRBV12-3/TRBV12-4
clone_size: many
d_call: .
cdr3_aa: CASSLPAGLNQPQHF
cdr3_nt: TGTGCCAGCAGCCTCCCTGCAGGACTCAATCAGCCCCAGCATTTT

j_call: TRBJ1-6
v_call: TRBV20-1
clone_size: .
d_call: .
cdr3_aa: CSARDRQGGNSPLHF
cdr3_nt: TGCAGTGCTAGAGATAGGCAGGGAGGTAATTCACCCCTCCACTTT